Listed below are T cell receptor beta chains from one sample, sequenced in a study of CD8 T cells in ankylosing spondylitis. TCRdb ran MiXCR on the 5' RACE reads and lists one entry per CDR3 protein. The sample includes about 230,000 distinct CDR3 sequences, around 8% of them seen just once. The sample was blood, either unsorted or a sorted T cell fraction (not recorded which). The receptors come from a female donor with ankylosing spondylitis or in good health (not recorded which). CDR3s include the opening cysteine and the closing phenylalanine or tryptophan. Each record gives: D gene, clone size, V gene, CDR3 length, J gene, CDR3 DNA, CDR3 protein. A D gene is named only where the DNA matches it firmly. Only some rows state a clone size, as once, few, many or a class for expanded clones.

>NA|many|TRBV4-3|14|TRBJ2-3
TGCGCCAGCAGCCAAGGGGGTATGGGCGATACGCAGTATTTT
CASSQGGMGDTQYF
>NA|many|TRBV20-1|15|TRBJ2-1
TGCAGTGCTTTAACCGACAGGAGCTCCTACAATGAGCAGTTCTTC
CSALTDRSSYNEQFF
>NA|many|TRBV5-6|16|TRBJ2-3
TGTGCCAGCAGCTTGGTGGCATTGCGGTCCACAGATACGCAGTATTTT
CASSLVALRSTDTQYF
>NA|many|TRBV6-6|13|TRBJ2-5
TGTGCCAGCAGTTTAAGAATTGGGGAGACCCAGTACTTC
CASSLRIGETQYF
>NA|many|TRBV12-3/TRBV12-4|12|TRBJ1-2
TGTGCCAGCAGTTTATACAGGAATGGCTACACCTTC
CASSLYRNGYTF
>TRBD2|many|TRBV20-1|14|TRBJ2-1
TGCAGTGCTCGAAGCGGGAGCACCTACAATGAGCAGTTCTTC
CSARSGSTYNEQFF
>NA|many|TRBV7-9|11|TRBJ1-1
TGTGCCAGCAGCTGGGACCGGGAAGCTTTCTTT
CASSWDREAFF
>NA|NA|TRBV19|15|TRBJ1-4
TGTGCCAGTAGCCCTGATAGGAGCGCCCCGGAAAAACTGTTTTTT
CASSPDRSAPEKLFF
>NA|few|TRBV6-5|15|TRBJ2-3
TGTGCCAGCAGGCCGATCGTGGCCCGGGGGGATACGCAGTATTTT
CASRPIVARGDTQYF
>NA|many|TRBV9|15|TRBJ2-1
TGTGCCAGCAGCGTAGATGGGGGACACGGACGGGAGCAGTTCTTC
CASSVDGGHGREQFF